A single T cell receptor beta chain is shown here with its context. TCRdb's table, derived via immunoSEQ multiplex PCR, lists solely in-frame clones and lacks some. Here the sample spans roughly 79,000 clones, 95% being singletons. V was trimmed by 0 bases and J by 3 bases, leaving 12 bases between them. The CDR3 runs 15 residues. Per germline, CDR1 MNHNY and CDR2 SVGAGI (reference sequence). These data originate in a study of technical replicates of blood from several donors. Sequencing was carried out using T cells isolated from PBMCs. The V gene is TRBV6-6, the J gene TRBJ2-7; D may be TRBD1 (6 bases). The sequence was collected from a human donor in good health. CDR3 coding DNA: TGTGCCAGCAGTTACTCCCCTGGCAGGGGCTACGAGCAGTACTTC. Translated, it gives CASSYSPGRGYEQYF.